The 28 T cell receptor beta chains below all came from one sample that was sequenced in a study of cytomegalovirus exposure and HLA in healthy donors. Primers included in the PCR were 60 Vbeta and 13 Jbeta primers. Produced via immunoSEQ multiplex PCR; TCRdb's table is partial and in-frame only. Here the sample spans approximately 75,000 clones, around 80% being singletons. The specimen was PBMCs. The source of these receptors is a male donor in good health and CMV-seronegative.

J is TRBJ2-7 and V is TRBV4-3, with 8 bases matching TRBD2. The CDR3 loop spans 16 amino acids. V dropped 0 bases and J dropped 2; count of bases not matched to a gene: 6. Germline-derived CDR1 and CDR2 are LGHNA and YSLEER. The CDR3 spells CASSQEIAGFPYEQYF. In DNA, the CDR3 is TGCGCCAGCAGCCAAGAAATAGCGGGGTTTCCCTACGAGCAGTACTTC.

The rearrangement links TRBV5-1 to TRBJ2-7; D may be TRBD1 (5 bases). Germline values: CDR1 SGHRS, CDR2 YFSETQ. Between the trimmed V and J ends, which lost 1 base and 1 base, there was a span of 12 bases. The CDR3 is 15 residues long. The CDR3 sequence is CASSLIPQGSYEQYF. Written as DNA, the CDR3 is TGCGCCAGCAGCTTGATCCCCCAGGGATCCTACGAGCAGTACTTC.

This clone has only a few counts. Other DNA sequences from this sample encode an identical CDR3 as well. The chain employs TRBV7-2 and TRBJ1-2; 7 nucleotides agree with TRBD1. J lost 2 bases, V lost 1 base, and 1 base had no gene match. Germline V CDR1 and CDR2: SGHTA, FQGNSA. This CDR3 comprises 14 residues. Here the CDR3 DNA reads TGTGCCAGCAGCTTAGGACAGGGAAACTATGGCTACACCTTC. This gives the protein CASSLGQGNYGYTF.

The V and J genes are TRBV5-1 and TRBJ2-1; 14 bases are shared with TRBD2. Germline loops: CDR1 SGHRS, CDR2 YFSETQ. The CDR3 covers 20 residues. The trim removed 4 bases at V and 0 bases at J, leaving 12 bases unmatched. As DNA, the CDR3 is TGCGCCAGCAGCGACTCCTGGACTAGCGGGGGGACTAGCTCCTACAATGAGCAGTTCTTC. Translated: CASSDSWTSGGTSSYNEQFF. Combining the CDR3 with reference TRBV5-1 and TRBJ2-1 gives the whole variable domain KAGVTQTPRYLIKTRGQQVTLSCSPISGHRSVSWYQQTPGQGLQFLFEYFSETQRNKGNFPGRFSGRQFSNSRSEMNVSTLELGDSALYLCASSDSWTSGGTSSYNEQFFGPGTRLTVL.

The gene calls are TRBV27 and TRBJ1-2, with 8 bases that match TRBD1. Germline CDR1 MNHEY, CDR2 SMNVEV (reference sequence). The trim removed 4 bases at V and 5 bases at J, leaving 3 bases unmatched. CDR3 size: 13 residues. In DNA, the CDR3 is TGTGCCAGCAGTTCGCGACAGGGGTATGGCTACACCTTC. Protein sequence: CASSSRQGYGYTF.

V and J are TRBV5-1 and TRBJ2-1; TRBD2 aligns across 10 bases. The CDR3 extends over 15 amino acids. The V segment lost 0 bases and the J segment 9 bases; nucleotides outside the gene matches: 6. Germline CDR1 is SGHRS and CDR2 is YFSETQ. CDR3 residues: CASSLAAGGPIEQFF. The CDR3 DNA reads TGCGCCAGCAGCTTGGCAGCGGGAGGGCCAATTGAGCAGTTCTTC.

This sequence joins TRBV7-6 and TRBJ2-3; 8 bases are a match to TRBD2. From germline, CDR1 is SGHVS and CDR2 FNYEAQ. The CDR3 is made up of 15 amino acids. Unmatched junction bases numbered 5, after V lost 2 bases and J lost 4 bases. In nucleotides, the CDR3 is TGTGCCAGCAGCTTAAGCGGGAGTTTTGCAGATACGCAGTATTTT. Amino acids: CASSLSGSFADTQYF.

CDR3 loop: CASSFYRNTEAFF. The DNA for the CDR3 is TGTGCCAGCAGTTTCTATAGAAACACTGAAGCTTTCTTT. The chain links TRBV6-5 to TRBJ1-1; D gene unclear. The CDR3 has 13 amino acids. CDR1 and CDR2 (germline): MNHEY, SVGAGI. Between the trimmed V and J ends, which lost 4 bases and 2 bases, there was a span of 8 bases.

The gene calls are TRBV9 and TRBJ1-4; D possibly corresponds to TRBD1 (6 bases). V lost 2 bases and J lost 2, with 10 bases in between. The CDR3 runs 15 residues. Germline CDR1 is SGDLS and CDR2 is YYNGEE. The CDR3 DNA reads TGTGCCAGCAGCGTTGGGACACTTACTAATGAAAAACTGTTTTTT. This translates into CASSVGTLTNEKLFF. Full variable domain (missing parts from reference TRBV9 and TRBJ1-4): DSGVTQTPKHLITATGQRVTLRCSPRSGDLSVYWYQQSLDQGLQFLIQYYNGEERAKGNILERFSAQQFPDLHSELNLSSLELGDSALYFCASSVGTLTNEKLFFGSGTQLSVL.

This chain connects TRBV11-2 to TRBJ1-1; the D gene is possibly TRBD1 (5 bases). V was clipped by 3 bases and J by 4 bases, with 12 bases between them. Per the germline V gene, CDR1 is SGHAT and CDR2 is FQNNGV. The CDR3 loop spans 14 amino acids. Here the CDR3 DNA reads TGTGCCAGCAGCTTGCGGGGGTTGTTCACTGAAGCTTTCTTT. Translating gives CASSLRGLFTEAFF.

Only one count was recorded for this clone. The J gene is TRBJ2-2, the V gene TRBV5-1; D possibly corresponds to TRBD1 (5 bases). CDR3 length equals 11 residues. Trimming cost V 7 bases and J 8 bases, with 9 bases left between them. Germline CDR1 reads SGHRS; CDR2 reads YFSETQ. As DNA, the CDR3 is TGCGCCAGCTGGCAGGGAGGGGAGCTGTTTTTT. This translates into CASWQGGELFF.

The CDR3, as DNA: TGTGCCATCAGTGAGACTAGTACGGAGACCCAGTACTTC. It specifies CAISETSTETQYF. V is TRBV10-3 and J is TRBJ2-5; the D gene is possibly TRBD2 (5 bases). The CDR3 is made up of 13 amino acids. The V end was cut by 2 bases, the J end by 5 bases, with 9 bases between. Germline values: CDR1 ENHRY, CDR2 SYGVKD.

This clone came up a few times. The chain uses TRBV30 and TRBJ2-7, with a possible D match to TRBD2 (7 bases). Trimming removed 0 bases at V and 6 bases at J, with 12 bases between. Germline CDR1 and CDR2: GTSNPN and SVGIG (reference sequence). CDR3 length: 13 residues. CDR3 region: CAWSVQGGREQYF. CDR3 in DNA: TGTGCCTGGAGTGTACAGGGAGGGCGCGAGCAGTACTTC.

The chain combines TRBV21-1 with TRBJ2-5; TRBD2, as called in the table, went unchecked against the DNA. TRBV21-1 is deemed a pseudogene. This CDR3 contains 15 residues. This CDR3 reads CASSKVEGAGETQYF. The CDR3 DNA follows: TGTGCCAGCAGCAAAGTTGAAGGGGCGGGGGAGACCCAGTACTTC.

A word on this clone: One junction end does not reproduce the germline sequence, and a read error may be involved. This chain links TRBV6-7 with TRBJ1-5; D gene uncertain. TRBV6-7 qualifies as an ORF whose function is uncertain. The CDR3 covers 16 residues. The CDR3 DNA sequence: TGTGCCAGCAGCGCCCAATTCCGTACTAGCAATCAGCCCCAGAATTTT. Translating it yields CASSAQFRTSNQPQNF.

The table lists this clone with a count of one. The rearrangement links TRBV21-1 to TRBJ1-6; the tabulated D call, TRBD1, remains unverified against the DNA. TRBV21-1 is reported as a pseudogene. This CDR3 contains 17 residues. The CDR3 reads CASAKTILRVAGSPLHF. The CDR3 bases are TGTGCCAGCGCCAAGACGATTCTCAGGGTAGCTGGATCACCCCTCCACTTT.

The chain joins TRBV6-5 to TRBJ2-1, with 8 bases matching TRBD2. Germline CDR1 MNHEY, CDR2 SVGAGI. This CDR3 has 16 amino acids. Trimming removed 4 bases from V and 3 bases from J; junction bases left unmatched: 8. The CDR3 DNA is TGTGCCAGCAGTTCCTTGGGTAGCGGGGACTACAATGAGCAGTTCTTC. Protein product: CASSSLGSGDYNEQFF.

V and J are TRBV19 and TRBJ1-5; 7 bases map to TRBD1. CDR3 size: 18 residues. The V segment lost 2 bases and the J segment 0 bases; nucleotides outside the gene matches: 10. Germline loops: CDR1 LNHDA, CDR2 SQIVND (reference sequence). CDR3 residues: CASSITGTAHYSNQPQHF. CDR3 sequence (DNA): TGTGCCAGTAGTATAACGGGGACAGCCCATTATAGCAATCAGCCCCAGCATTTT.

V gene TRBV7-6 combines with J gene TRBJ2-7; 7 nucleotides match TRBD1. Germline V gene data show CDR1 as SGHVS and CDR2 as FNYEAQ. V lost 0 bases to trimming and J lost 5 bases; unmatched junction nucleotides: 4. CDR3 size: 14 residues. The CDR3 DNA reads as TGTGCCAGCAGCTTAGCAGGGGGCGAAGACGAGCAGTACTTC. It translates to CASSLAGGEDEQYF.

This clone turned up a few times. The V call is TRBV5-1, the J call TRBJ2-1; 10 nucleotides agree with TRBD2. This CDR3 spans 17 amino acids. Germline-derived CDR1 and CDR2 are SGHRS and YFSETQ. The V gene end was trimmed by 2 bases and the J gene end by 2 bases; junction bases not matched to a gene: 7. In nucleotides, the CDR3 is TGCGCCAGCAGCTTAGGGGCTAGCGGGAGTGCCTACAATGAGCAGTTCTTC. Translation: CASSLGASGSAYNEQFF.

V usage is TRBV12-5 and J usage is TRBJ1-2; perhaps TRBD1 as D (6 bases). The CDR3 runs to 14 residues. CDR1 and CDR2 from the germline V gene are LGHNT and FRNRAP. Trimming took 1 base from V and 2 from J, leaving 8 bases between them. The CDR3 spells CASGLGTANYGYTF. The CDR3 nucleotides are TGTGCTAGTGGTTTGGGGACAGCAAACTATGGCTACACCTTC.

The chain is built from TRBV4-2 and TRBJ1-2; D not resolved. Trimming left V 4 bases short and J 8 bases short, with 23 bases between. CDR3 size: 16 residues. Per germline, CDR1 LGHNA and CDR2 YNFKEQ. Written as DNA, the CDR3 is TGTGCCAGCAGCCCCCATTTGTCCGGCTCCCTGGGCGGCTACACCTTC. It translates to CASSPHLSGSLGGYTF.

The chain links TRBV12-5 to TRBJ2-1, with D hard to call. This CDR3 is built from 13 residues. Germline assignment: CDR1 LGHNT and CDR2 FRNRAP. With 7 bases removed from V and 4 bases from J, the gap between germline ends came to 11 bases. CDR3 bases: TGTGCTAGTGTCCGTACAACGTACAATGAGCAGTTCTTC. Amino acids: CASVRTTYNEQFF.

This clone was seen just once. The chain uses TRBV5-1 and TRBJ2-3; 11 nucleotides agree with TRBD1. Losses at the gene ends were 3 bases for V and 2 bases for J; bases not matched to a gene: 8. This CDR3 has 17 amino acids. CDR1 is SGHRS and CDR2 is YFSETQ in the germline V gene. CDR3 residues: CASSSTGTGGLTDTQYF. CDR3 sequence (DNA): TGCGCCAGCAGCTCAACCGGGACAGGGGGTCTCACAGATACGCAGTATTTT.

This clone was found a few times. The V gene is TRBV5-1, the J gene TRBJ1-4, with D uncertain. Trimming took 4 bases from V and 7 from J, leaving 17 bases between them. The germline CDR1 and CDR2 sequences are SGHRS and YFSETQ. The CDR3 is made up of 15 amino acids. CDR3 protein: CASSPSGVNGEKLFF. The CDR3 DNA follows: TGCGCCAGCAGCCCCAGCGGGGTCAATGGTGAAAAACTGTTTTTT.

The chain has TRBV6-1 and TRBJ1-5; D is uncertain. Between the trimmed V and J ends, which lost 2 bases and 4 bases, there was a span of 18 bases. The CDR3 is made up of 17 amino acids. Germline loops: CDR1 MNHNS, CDR2 SASEGT. In DNA, the CDR3 is TGTGCCAGCAGTGAATATATCGGCGAGGGAGGGAATCAGCCCCAGCATTTT. Translated: CASSEYIGEGGNQPQHF.

J is TRBJ1-2 and V is TRBV29-1, with TRBD1 identical over 9 bases. The CDR3 extends over 16 amino acids. Losses at the gene ends were 4 bases for V and 5 bases for J; bases not matched to a gene: 14. Germline V CDR1 and CDR2: SQVTM, ANQGSEA. CDR3 sequence: CSVVSPSDRGQYGYTF. CDR3 nucleotides: TGCAGCGTTGTTTCCCCCTCGGACAGGGGACAATATGGCTACACCTTC. Full variable domain (rest looked up from reference TRBV29-1 and TRBJ1-2): SAVISQKPSRDICQRGTSLTIQCQVDSQVTMMFWYRQQPGQSLTLIATANQGSEATYESGFVIDKFPISRPNLTFSTLTVSNMSPEDSSIYLCSVVSPSDRGQYGYTFGSGTRLTVV.

The rearrangement uses TRBV11-1 and TRBJ2-7, with 10 bases fitting TRBD2. Trimming at V came to 6 bases and at J to 2 bases, leaving 7 bases not matched to a gene. The CDR3 is made up of 15 amino acids. Germline V gene data show CDR1 as SGHAT and CDR2 as FQDESV (reference sequence). CDR3 loop: CASRLRLAGPYEQYF. The CDR3 nucleotides read TGTGCCAGCAGGCTACGACTAGCGGGCCCCTACGAGCAGTACTTC.